These 5 T cell receptor beta chains share one sample of origin, sequenced in a study of blood T cell repertoires in COVID-19. Generated by immunoSEQ multiplex PCR, the TCRdb table keeps only in-frame clones and is missing some. The table has fewer than 350,000 clones, approximately 90% seen once. The specimen was PBMCs or T cells enriched from blood (not recorded which). These receptors all stem from a woman in her forties who had recovered from COVID-19.

V is TRBV27 and J is TRBJ1-5, with D uncertain. The V and J ends lost 8 bases and 6 bases respectively, with 14 bases between them. Germline V gene data show CDR1 as MNHEY and CDR2 as SMNVEV (reference sequence). This CDR3 has 13 amino acids. CDR3 coding DNA: TGTGCCAGCGACCACTGGCCGGGTCAGCCCCAGCATTTT. Protein: CASDHWPGQPQHF.

This chain uses TRBV28 with TRBJ2-7; D may be TRBD2 (6 bases). The V gene lost 1 base and the J gene lost 3 bases, with 10 bases spanning the gap. CDR3 length equals 14 residues. Germline V gives CDR1 MDHEN, CDR2 SYDVKM. The CDR3 nucleotides read TGTGCCAGCAGTTTATTTGCGGGGATCTACGAGCAGTACTTC. Its translation: CASSLFAGIYEQYF. Complete variable domain (other parts from reference TRBV28 and TRBJ2-7): DVKVTQSSRYLVKRTGEKVFLECVQDMDHENMFWYRQDPGLGLRLIYFSYDVKMKEKGDIPEGYSVSREKKERFSLILESASTNQTSMYLCASSLFAGIYEQYFGPGTRLTVT.

The CDR3 region has the DNA TGTGCCAACCCACAGGGGGCGGTCACCGGGGAGCTGTTTTTT. It is translated as CANPQGAVTGELFF. V is TRBV15 and J is TRBJ2-2, with 9 bases lining up with TRBD1. The junction had 7 bases not matched to a gene; V was cut back by 10 bases and J by 4 bases. This CDR3 is 14 amino acids long. Looked up from germline, CDR1 is LNHNV and CDR2 is YYDKDF (reference sequence). The full variable domain, its missing parts supplied by reference TRBV15 and TRBJ2-2, is DAMVIQNPRYQVTQFGKPVTLSCSQTLNHNVMYWYQQKSSQAPKLLFHYYDKDFNNEADTPDNFQSRRPNTSFCFLDIRSPGLGDTAMYLCANPQGAVTGELFFGEGSRLTVL.

The chain links TRBV5-1 to TRBJ1-1; tentative D call: TRBD1 (5 bases). This CDR3 has 15 residues. V lost 0 bases and J lost 1, with 10 bases in between. Germline V gene sequence: CDR1 SGHRS, CDR2 YFSETQ. The CDR3 DNA is TGCGCCAGCAGCTTGGCGGGGGATTCGAACACTGAAGCTTTCTTT. As protein: CASSLAGDSNTEAFF.

The genes are TRBV7-2 and TRBJ1-1, with a tentative D call TRBD1 (6 bases). The CDR3 spans 15 residues. Germline V gene data show CDR1 as SGHTA and CDR2 as FQGNSA. V dropped 5 bases and J dropped 2 bases, with 15 bases sitting between them. This CDR3 reads CASSARPRGNTEAFF. CDR3 in DNA: TGTGCCAGCAGCGCCCGGCCCAGGGGAAACACTGAAGCTTTCTTT. Drawing the rest from reference TRBV7-2 and TRBJ1-1, the complete variable domain is GAGVSQSPSNKVTEKGKDVELRCDPISGHTALYWYRQSLGQGLEFLIYFQGNSAPDKSGLPSDRFSAERTGGSVSTLTIQRTQQEDSAVYLCASSARPRGNTEAFFGQGTRLTVV.